The 6 T cell receptor beta chains below come from one sample, sequenced in a study of CD8+ T cells in alopecia areata. Treatment of the sample: oral pan-JAK inhibitor, 5-10 mg twice daily. Sequencing templates came from extracted RNA that was reverse transcribed into cDNA. Using immunoSEQ multiplex PCR, the repertoire was profiled, and TCRdb retains in-frame clones only, with some absent. The sample includes around 200,000 clones, about 55% of them seen just once. The sample here was CD8+ T cells sorted from blood, taken at week 24, from a patient treated with tofacitinib. These receptors were taken from a human donor with alopecia areata.

This chain uses TRBV7-3 with TRBJ2-7; D is unresolved. Looked up from germline, CDR1 is SGHTA and CDR2 is FQGTGA. With 6 bases removed from V and 0 bases from J, the gap between germline ends came to 18 bases. The CDR3 covers 16 residues. CDR3 region: CASSYSVGGTSYEQYF. The CDR3 coding sequence is TGTGCCAGCAGTTACTCTGTCGGCGGTACCTCCTACGAGCAGTACTTC.

This clone was seen more than once but under ten times. J is TRBJ1-4 and V is TRBV23-1; D may be TRBD1 (5 bases). TRBV23-1 is recorded as an ORF, its role being uncertain. V was clipped by 2 bases and J by 3 bases, with 10 bases between them. The CDR3 is made up of 15 amino acids. This chain's CDR3 is CASSQQGSANEKLFF. Here the CDR3 DNA reads TGCGCCAGCAGTCAACAGGGATCGGCTAATGAAAAACTGTTTTTT.

This chain connects TRBV19 to TRBJ1-1; a possible D gene is TRBD1 (6 bases). CDR3 size: 15 residues. Trimming took 3 bases from V and 3 from J, leaving 14 bases between them. Looked up from germline, CDR1 is LNHDA and CDR2 is SQIVND (reference sequence). The CDR3 DNA reads as TGTGCCAGTAGTATGGGCCCCTCAGGGGACACTGAAGCTTTCTTT. Translated, it gives CASSMGPSGDTEAFF.

The table lists this clone with a count of one. The rearrangement links TRBV29-1 to TRBJ1-3; D not certain. Between the trimmed V and J ends, which lost 3 bases and 2 bases, there was a span of 8 bases. Germline CDR1 is SQVTM and CDR2 is ANQGSEA. The CDR3 contains 13 residues. As DNA, the CDR3 is TGCAGCGTTGAGGTGGGAGCTGGAAACACCATATATTTT. It is translated as CSVEVGAGNTIYF.

V is TRBV10-1 and J is TRBJ2-1; TRBD2 agrees at 7 bases. Germline CDR1 WNHNN, CDR2 SYGVQD (reference sequence). The ends lost 3 bases at V and 7 bases at J; junction bases unmatched: 12. The CDR3 totals 16 residues. CDR3 in amino acids: CASSDSGSLGGNEQFF. The CDR3 DNA follows: TGCGCCAGCAGTGATTCAGGTAGCCTCGGGGGGAATGAGCAGTTCTTC.

This clone has just a few counts. This sequence joins TRBV7-8 and TRBJ1-1; D may be TRBD1 (6 bases). In germline, CDR1 is SGHVS, CDR2 FQNEAQ. Trimming took off 5 bases at V and 5 bases at J, with 15 bases between the two ends. There are 14 residues in the CDR3. DNA of the CDR3: TGTGCCAGCAGCGCACCGGCAGGGGAGACTGAAGCTTTCTTT. Protein: CASSAPAGETEAFF.